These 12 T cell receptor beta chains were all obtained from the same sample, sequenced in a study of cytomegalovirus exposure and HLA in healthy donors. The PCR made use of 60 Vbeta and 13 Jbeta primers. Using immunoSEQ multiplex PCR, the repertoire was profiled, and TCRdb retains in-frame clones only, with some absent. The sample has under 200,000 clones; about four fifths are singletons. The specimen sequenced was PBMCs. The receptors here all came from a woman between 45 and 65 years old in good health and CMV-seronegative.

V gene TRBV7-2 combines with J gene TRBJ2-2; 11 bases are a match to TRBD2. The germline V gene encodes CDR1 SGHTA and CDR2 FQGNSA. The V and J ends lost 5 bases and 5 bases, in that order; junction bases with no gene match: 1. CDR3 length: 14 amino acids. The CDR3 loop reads CASSRLAGTGELFF. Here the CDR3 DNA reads TGTGCCAGCAGCCGACTAGCGGGAACCGGGGAGCTGTTTTTT.

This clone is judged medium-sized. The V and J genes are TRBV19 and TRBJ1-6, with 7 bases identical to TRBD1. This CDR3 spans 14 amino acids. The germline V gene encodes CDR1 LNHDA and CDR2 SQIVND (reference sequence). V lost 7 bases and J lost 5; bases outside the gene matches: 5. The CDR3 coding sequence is TGTGCCAGTACGGGACAGTTCGATAATTCACCCCTCCACTTT. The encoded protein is CASTGQFDNSPLHF.

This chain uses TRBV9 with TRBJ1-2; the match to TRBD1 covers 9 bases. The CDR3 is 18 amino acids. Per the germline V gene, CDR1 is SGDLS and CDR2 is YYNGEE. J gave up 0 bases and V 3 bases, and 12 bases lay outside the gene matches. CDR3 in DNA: TGTGCCAGCAGCGAGACAGGGGGGCTAGGCAGAACTAACTATGGCTACACCTTC. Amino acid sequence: CASSETGGLGRTNYGYTF.

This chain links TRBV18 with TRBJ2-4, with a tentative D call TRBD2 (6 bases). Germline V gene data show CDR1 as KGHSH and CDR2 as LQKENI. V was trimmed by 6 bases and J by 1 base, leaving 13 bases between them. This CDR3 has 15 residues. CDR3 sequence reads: CASSRELVAKNIQYF. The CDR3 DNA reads TGTGCCAGCTCCCGGGAGTTAGTGGCCAAAAACATTCAGTACTTC. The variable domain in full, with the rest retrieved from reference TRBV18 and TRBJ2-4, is NAGVMQNPRHLVRRRGQEARLRCSPMKGHSHVYWYRQLPEEGLKFMVYLQKENIIDESGMPKERFSAEFPKEGPSILRIQQVVRGDSAAYFCASSRELVAKNIQYFGAGTRLSVL.

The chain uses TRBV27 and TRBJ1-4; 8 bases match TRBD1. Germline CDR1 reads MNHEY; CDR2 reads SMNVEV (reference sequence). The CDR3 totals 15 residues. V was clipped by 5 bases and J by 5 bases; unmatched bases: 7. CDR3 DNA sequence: TGTGCCAGCAGTCCAAAGACAGGGGAGAATGAAAAACTGTTTTTT. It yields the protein CASSPKTGENEKLFF.

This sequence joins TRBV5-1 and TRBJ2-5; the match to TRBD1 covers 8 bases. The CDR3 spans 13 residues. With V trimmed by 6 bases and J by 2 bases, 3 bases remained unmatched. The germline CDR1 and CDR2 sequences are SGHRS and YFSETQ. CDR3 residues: CASIGTGQETQYF. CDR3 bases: TGCGCCAGCATAGGGACAGGACAAGAGACCCAGTACTTC.

The DNA for the CDR3 is TGTGCCATCAGTGAGAGGATAGGAGGGAATCAGCCCCAGCATTTT. This sequence encodes CAISERIGGNQPQHF. The chain has TRBV10-3 and TRBJ1-5, with D unclear. Trimming stripped 2 bases from V and 4 bases from J, with 12 bases between. CDR3 length: 15 residues. Germline values: CDR1 ENHRY, CDR2 SYGVKD.

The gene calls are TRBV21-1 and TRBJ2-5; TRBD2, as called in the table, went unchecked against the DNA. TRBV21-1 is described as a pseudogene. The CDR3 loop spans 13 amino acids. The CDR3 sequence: CASSGGGWETQYF. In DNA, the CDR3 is TGTGCCAGCAGCGGGGGGGGGTGGGAGACCCAGTACTTC.

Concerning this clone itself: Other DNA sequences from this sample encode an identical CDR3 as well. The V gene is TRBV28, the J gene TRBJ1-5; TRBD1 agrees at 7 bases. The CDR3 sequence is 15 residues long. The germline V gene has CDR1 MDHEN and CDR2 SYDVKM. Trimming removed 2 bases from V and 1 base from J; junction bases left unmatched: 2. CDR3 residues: CASSLPGGSNQPQHF. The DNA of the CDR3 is TGTGCCAGCAGTTTACCAGGGGGAAGCAATCAGCCCCAGCATTTT.

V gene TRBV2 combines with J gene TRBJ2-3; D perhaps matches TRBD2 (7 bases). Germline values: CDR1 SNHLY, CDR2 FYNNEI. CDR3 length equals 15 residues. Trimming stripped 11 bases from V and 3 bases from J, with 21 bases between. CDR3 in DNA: TGTGCCGGCTCCCGAGGGGGGGGGAGTACAGATACGCAGTATTTT. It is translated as CAGSRGGGSTDTQYF. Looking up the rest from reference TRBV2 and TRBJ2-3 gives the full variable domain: EPEVTQTPSHQVTQMGQEVILRCVPISNHLYFYWYRQILGQKVEFLVSFYNNEISEKSEIFDDQFSVERPDGSNFTLKIRSTKLEDSAMYFCAGSRGGGSTDTQYFGPGTRLTVL.

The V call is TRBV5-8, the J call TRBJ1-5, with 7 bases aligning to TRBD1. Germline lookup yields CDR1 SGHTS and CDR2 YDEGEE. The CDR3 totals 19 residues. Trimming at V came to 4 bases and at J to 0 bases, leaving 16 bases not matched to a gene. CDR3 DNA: TGTGCCAGCAGCCGACGGTTATCAGTGACAGGGTATAGCAATCAGCCCCAGCATTTT. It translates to CASSRRLSVTGYSNQPQHF.

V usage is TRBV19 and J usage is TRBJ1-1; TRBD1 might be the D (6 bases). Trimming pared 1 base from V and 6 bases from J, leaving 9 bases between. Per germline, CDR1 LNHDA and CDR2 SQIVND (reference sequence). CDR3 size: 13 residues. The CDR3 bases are TGTGCCAGTAGTATAGTCAGGGGTTCTGAAGCTTTCTTT. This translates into CASSIVRGSEAFF.